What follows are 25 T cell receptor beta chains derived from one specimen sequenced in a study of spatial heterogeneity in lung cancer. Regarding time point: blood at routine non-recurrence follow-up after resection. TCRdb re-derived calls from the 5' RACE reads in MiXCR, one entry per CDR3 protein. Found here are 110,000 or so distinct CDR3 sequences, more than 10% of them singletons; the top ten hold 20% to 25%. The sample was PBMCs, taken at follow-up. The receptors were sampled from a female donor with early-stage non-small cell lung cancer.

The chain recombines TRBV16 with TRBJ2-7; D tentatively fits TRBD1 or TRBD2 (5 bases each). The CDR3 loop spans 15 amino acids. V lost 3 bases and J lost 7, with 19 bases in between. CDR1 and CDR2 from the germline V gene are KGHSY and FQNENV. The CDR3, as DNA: TGTGCCAGCAGCCAGCAGGCCGGGACCCGTTCGGAGCAGTACTTC. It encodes CASSQQAGTRSEQYF.

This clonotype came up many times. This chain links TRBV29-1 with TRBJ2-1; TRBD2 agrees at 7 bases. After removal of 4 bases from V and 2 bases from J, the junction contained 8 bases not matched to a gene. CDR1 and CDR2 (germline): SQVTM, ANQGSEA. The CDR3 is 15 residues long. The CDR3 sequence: CSVVGLAEAYNEQFF. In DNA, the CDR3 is TGCAGCGTTGTAGGGCTAGCGGAGGCCTACAATGAGCAGTTCTTC.

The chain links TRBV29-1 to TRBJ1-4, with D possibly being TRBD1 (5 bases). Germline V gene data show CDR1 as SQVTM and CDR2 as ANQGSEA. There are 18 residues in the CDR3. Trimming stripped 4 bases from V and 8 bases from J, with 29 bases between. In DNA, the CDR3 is TGCAGCGTTGGTTTGTGGAAAAGTAGACAGAAAGGGTGGGAAAAACTGTTTTTT. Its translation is CSVGLWKSRQKGWEKLFF. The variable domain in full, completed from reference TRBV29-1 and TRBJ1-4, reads SAVISQKPSRDICQRGTSLTIQCQVDSQVTMMFWYRQQPGQSLTLIATANQGSEATYESGFVIDKFPISRPNLTFSTLTVSNMSPEDSSIYLCSVGLWKSRQKGWEKLFFGSGTQLSVL.

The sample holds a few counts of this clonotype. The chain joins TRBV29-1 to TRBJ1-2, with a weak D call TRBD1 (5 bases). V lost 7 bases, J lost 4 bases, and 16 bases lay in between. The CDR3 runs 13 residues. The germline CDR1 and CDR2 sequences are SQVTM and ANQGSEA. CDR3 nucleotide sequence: TGCAGCGCCCCCGGGCAGGGCCCCTATGGCTACACCTTC. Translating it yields CSAPGQGPYGYTF.

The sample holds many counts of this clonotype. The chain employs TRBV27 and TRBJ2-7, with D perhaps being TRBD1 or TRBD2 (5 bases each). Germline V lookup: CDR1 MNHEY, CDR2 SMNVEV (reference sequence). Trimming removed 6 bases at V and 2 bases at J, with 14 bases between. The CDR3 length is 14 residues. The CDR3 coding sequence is TGTGCCAGCAGCAGACAGAGGGGCACCTACGAGCAGTACTTC. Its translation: CASSRQRGTYEQYF.

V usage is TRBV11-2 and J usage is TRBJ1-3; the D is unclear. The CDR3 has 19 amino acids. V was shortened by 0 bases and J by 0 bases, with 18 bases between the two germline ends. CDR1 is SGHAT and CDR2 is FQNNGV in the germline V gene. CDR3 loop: CASSLDRIFTTSSGNTIYF. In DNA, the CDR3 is TGTGCCAGCAGCTTAGATAGGATATTTACAACGAGCTCTGGAAACACCATATATTTT.

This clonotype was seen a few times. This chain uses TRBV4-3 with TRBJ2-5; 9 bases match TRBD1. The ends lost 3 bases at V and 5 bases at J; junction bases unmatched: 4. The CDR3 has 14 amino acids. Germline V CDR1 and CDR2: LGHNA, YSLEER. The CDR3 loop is CASSQTGGRETQYF. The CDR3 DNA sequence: TGCGCCAGCAGCCAGACAGGGGGAAGGGAGACCCAGTACTTC.

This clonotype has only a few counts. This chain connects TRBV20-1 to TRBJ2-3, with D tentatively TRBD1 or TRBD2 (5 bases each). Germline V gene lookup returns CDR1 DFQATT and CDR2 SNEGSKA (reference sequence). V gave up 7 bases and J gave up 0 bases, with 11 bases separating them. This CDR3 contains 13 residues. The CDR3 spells CSVWGSSTDTQYF. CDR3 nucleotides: TGCAGTGTTTGGGGGTCTAGCACAGATACGCAGTATTTT.

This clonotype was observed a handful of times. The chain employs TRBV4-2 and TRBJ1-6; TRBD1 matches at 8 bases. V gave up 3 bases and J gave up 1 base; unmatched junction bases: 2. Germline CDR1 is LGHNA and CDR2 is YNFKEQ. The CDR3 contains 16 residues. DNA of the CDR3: TGTGCCAGCAGCCAGCAGGGGGCTTCCTATAATTCACCCCTCCACTTT. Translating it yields CASSQQGASYNSPLHF.

The CDR3 DNA is TGTGCCAGCTCACCGGGAACAGGGGGCTCTGGGCAGTACTTC. Amino acid sequence: CASSPGTGGSGQYF. This chain links TRBV18 with TRBJ2-7; 9 bases line up with TRBD1. Germline CDR1 is KGHSH and CDR2 is LQKENI. Trimming cost V 3 bases and J 9 bases; bases outside gene matches: 9. The CDR3 runs to 14 residues.

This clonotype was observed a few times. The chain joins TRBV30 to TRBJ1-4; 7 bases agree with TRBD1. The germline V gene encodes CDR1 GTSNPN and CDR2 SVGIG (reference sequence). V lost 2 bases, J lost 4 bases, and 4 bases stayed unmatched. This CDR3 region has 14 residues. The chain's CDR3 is CAWSYRDSNEKLFF. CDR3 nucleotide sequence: TGTGCCTGGAGTTACCGGGACAGTAATGAAAAACTGTTTTTT.

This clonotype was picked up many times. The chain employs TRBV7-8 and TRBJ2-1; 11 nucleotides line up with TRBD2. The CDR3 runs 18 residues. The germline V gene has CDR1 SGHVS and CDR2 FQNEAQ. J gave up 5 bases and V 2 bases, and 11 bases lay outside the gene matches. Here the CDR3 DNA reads TGTGCCAGCAGCTTACCCCTACGACTAGCGGGGATAAACAATGAGCAGTTCTTC. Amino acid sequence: CASSLPLRLAGINNEQFF.

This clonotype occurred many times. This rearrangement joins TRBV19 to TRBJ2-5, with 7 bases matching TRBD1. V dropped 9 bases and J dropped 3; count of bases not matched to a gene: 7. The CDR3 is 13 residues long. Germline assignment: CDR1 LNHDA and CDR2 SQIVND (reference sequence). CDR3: CASRGTEKETQYF. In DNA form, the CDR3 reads TGTGCCAGCCGAGGGACAGAAAAAGAGACCCAGTACTTC.

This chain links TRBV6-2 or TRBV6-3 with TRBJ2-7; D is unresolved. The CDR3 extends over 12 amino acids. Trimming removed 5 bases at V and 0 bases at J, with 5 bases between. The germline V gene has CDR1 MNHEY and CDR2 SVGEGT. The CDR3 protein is CASSPYSYEQYV. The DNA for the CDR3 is TGTGCCAGCAGTCCTTACTCCTACGAGCAGTACGTC.

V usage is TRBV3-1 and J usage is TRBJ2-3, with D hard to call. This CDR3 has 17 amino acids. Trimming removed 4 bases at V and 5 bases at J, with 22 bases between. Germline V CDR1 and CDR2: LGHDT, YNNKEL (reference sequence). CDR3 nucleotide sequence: TGTGCCAGCAGCCCACGAAAGACATCCTCGGATGGAGATACGCAGTATTTT. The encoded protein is CASSPRKTSSDGDTQYF.

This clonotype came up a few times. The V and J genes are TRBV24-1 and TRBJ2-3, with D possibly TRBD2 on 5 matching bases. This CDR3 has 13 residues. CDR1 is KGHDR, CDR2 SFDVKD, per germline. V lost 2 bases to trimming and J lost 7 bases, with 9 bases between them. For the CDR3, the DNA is TGTGCCACCAGTGATTCTAGCAGAAATACGCAGTATTTT. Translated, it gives CATSDSSRNTQYF.

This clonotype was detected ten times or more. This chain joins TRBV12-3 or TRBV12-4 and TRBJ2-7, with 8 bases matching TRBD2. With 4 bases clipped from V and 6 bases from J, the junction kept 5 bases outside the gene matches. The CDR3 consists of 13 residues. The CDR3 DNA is TGTGCCAGCAGTTGGACTAGCCGTGGCGAGCAGTACTTC. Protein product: CASSWTSRGEQYF.

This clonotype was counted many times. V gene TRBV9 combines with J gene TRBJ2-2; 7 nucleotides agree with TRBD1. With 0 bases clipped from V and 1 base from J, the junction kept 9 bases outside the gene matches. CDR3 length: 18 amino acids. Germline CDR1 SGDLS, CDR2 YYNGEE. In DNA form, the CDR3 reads TGTGCCAGCAGCGTAGGGTGGCAGGGGACAGTGAACACCGGGGAGCTGTTTTTT. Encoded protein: CASSVGWQGTVNTGELFF.

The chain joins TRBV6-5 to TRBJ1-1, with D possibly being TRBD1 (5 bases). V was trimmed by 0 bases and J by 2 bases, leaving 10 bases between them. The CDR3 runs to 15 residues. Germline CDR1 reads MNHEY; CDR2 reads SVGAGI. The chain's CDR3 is CASSYSRTLNTEAFF. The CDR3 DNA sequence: TGTGCCAGCAGTTACTCGAGGACACTCAACACTGAAGCTTTCTTT.

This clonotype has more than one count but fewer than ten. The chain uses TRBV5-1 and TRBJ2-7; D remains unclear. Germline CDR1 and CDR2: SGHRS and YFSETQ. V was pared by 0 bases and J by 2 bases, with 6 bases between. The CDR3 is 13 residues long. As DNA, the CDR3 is TGCGCCAGCAGCTTGGACAGAACCTACGAGCAGTACTTC. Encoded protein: CASSLDRTYEQYF.

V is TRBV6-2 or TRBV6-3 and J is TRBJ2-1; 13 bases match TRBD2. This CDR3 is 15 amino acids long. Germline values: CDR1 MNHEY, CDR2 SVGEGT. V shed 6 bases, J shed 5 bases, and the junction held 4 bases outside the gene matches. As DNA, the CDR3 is TGTGCCAGCAGCACCGGGACTAGCGGGAACAATGAGCAGTTCTTC. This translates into CASSTGTSGNNEQFF.

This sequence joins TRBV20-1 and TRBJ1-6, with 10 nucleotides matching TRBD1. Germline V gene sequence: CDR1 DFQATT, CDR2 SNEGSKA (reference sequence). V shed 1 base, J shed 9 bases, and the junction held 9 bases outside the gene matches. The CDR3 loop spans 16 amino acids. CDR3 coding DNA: TGCAGTGCTAGAGGCTGGGGACAGGGGATTGGTTCACCCCTCCACTTT. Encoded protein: CSARGWGQGIGSPLHF.

Here the CDR3 reads CASSPPDMINTDTQYF. In nucleotides, the CDR3 is TGTGCCAGCAGCCCTCCCGACATGATAAACACAGATACGCAGTATTTT. The chain recombines TRBV5-6 with TRBJ2-3, with unresolved D. The V end lost 4 bases, the J end lost 2 bases, and 17 bases lay between the germline ends. The CDR3 has 16 residues. Per germline, CDR1 SGHDT and CDR2 YYEEEE.

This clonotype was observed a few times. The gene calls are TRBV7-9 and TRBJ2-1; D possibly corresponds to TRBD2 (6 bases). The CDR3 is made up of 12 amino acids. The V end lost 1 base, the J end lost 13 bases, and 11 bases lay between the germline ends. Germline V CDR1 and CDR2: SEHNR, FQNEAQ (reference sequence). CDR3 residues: CASSLGLVSQFF. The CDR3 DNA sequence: TGTGCCAGCAGCTTAGGACTAGTCTCTCAGTTCTTC.

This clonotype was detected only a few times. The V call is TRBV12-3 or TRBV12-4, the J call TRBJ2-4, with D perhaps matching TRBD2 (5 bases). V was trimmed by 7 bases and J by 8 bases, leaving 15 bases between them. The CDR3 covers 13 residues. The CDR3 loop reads CASTLEGEYIQYF. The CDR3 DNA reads TGTGCCAGCACCCTCGAGGGAGAATACATTCAGTACTTC.